This T cell receptor beta chain emerged from a study of somatic mutations in cytotoxic T cells in rheumatoid arthritis (dated by TCRdb to 2017 to 2019). About the full investigation: Before any treatment started and right after they were diagnosed, patients gave peripheral blood samples (about 30 ml EDTA). A FACSAria II or Sony SH800 was used to flow-sort some V beta antibody-stained T-cell populations at nearly 100% purity, and TCRB sequencing was also done on sorted V beta1+ cells. The study asked whether expanded CD8+ T-cell clones in newly diagnosed, untreated rheumatoid arthritis carry somatic mutations, and used TCRB deep sequencing to characterize clonality. A total of about 67 rheumatoid arthritis patients and 20 or so healthy controls underwent TCRB deep sequencing. Median age was essentially the same in the patient group and the control group. On the study overall, not on this receptor specifically: CD8+ T-cell clonality in rheumatoid arthritis patients was not significantly different from that in age-matched healthy controls. In about an eighth of the roughly 60 patients the largest CD8+ clone exceeded 20% of CD8+ cells, and several identical CD8+ TCRB sequences were shared between blood and synovial fluid. No adjustment for multiple comparisons was made for the slight TRBV07 underrepresentation in patients. An increase of CD8+ clonality with age was seen in patients (Spearman r ~ 0.45) but not in healthy controls. The expanded CD8+ clones had unknown antigen targets, and not appearing in virus-specific databases did not rule out that they were virus-specific.

The immunoSEQ assay was applied to genomic DNA for TCRB CDR3 sequencing. As for how the authors treated the data: When patient CD8+ clones exceeding 1% were checked against published virus-specific TCRB sequences, only a few matched. Nothing other than productive TCRB rearrangements was included in the analyses. Clonality was calculated as a Shannon entropy-based productive clonality index, and a clone was defined by a unique TCRB CDR3 sequence. To calculate repertoire overlap between two samples, the template counts of each clone were considered relative to each sample's total templates. V-gene usage measured by flow cytometry correlated with TCRB sequencing V-gene usage, with a Spearman r of approximately 0.57. TCRdb provides this immuneACCESS table in a form limited to in-frame rearrangements. Some clones are lacking; in checked studies, under half of them reflect an unresolved V gene, and why the rest are absent is not known. That table supplies the V and J calls and clone size; D and trimming were determined from the DNA. The sample has roughly 23,000 clones on record, about 83% of them singletons. Together, the top ten hold roughly 10% of the sample.

Flow cytometry confirmed the purity of CD4+ and CD8+ cells that had been isolated by positive magnetic bead selection on an AutoMACS. A TCR V beta antibody panel was used in flow cytometry to screen first for clonal expansions, which were then characterized by TCRB deep sequencing of sorted CD8+ fractions. Isolation of peripheral blood mononuclear cells was done through Ficoll-Paque PLUS density gradient separation. Using Nucleospin Tissue or Tissue XS kits, DNA was extracted from CD4-enriched, CD8-enriched or PBMC samples, with quantification by a Qubit 2.0 fluorometer. Turning to this clone: Its target antigen remains unknown. One base away there is no much larger clone; base qualities are not given.

There are 14 amino acids in the CDR3, from cysteine to phenylalanine inclusive. The DNA shown is the 42-base CDR3, in frame from base 1. The germline V gene sets CDR1 to ENHRY and CDR2 to SYGVKD. V ends up 4 bases short and J 6 bases short, with an unmatched junction base count of 5. The rearranged chain carries TRBV10-3 and TRBJ2-7; 11 middle bases align to TRBD2. The sequence was obtained from an adult with rheumatoid arthritis. The specimen sequenced was CD8+ T cells sorted from blood. At the DNA level, the sequence is TGTGCCATCAGTGTAGCGGGAGGGCCTATCGAGCAGTACTTC. It translates to CAISVAGGPIEQYF.